One sample yielded the 21 T cell receptor beta chains listed below, sequenced in a study of T cell changes during pregnancy in multiple sclerosis. Using immunoSEQ multiplex PCR, the repertoire was profiled, and TCRdb retains in-frame clones only, with some absent. The repertoire includes tens of thousands of clones, about 89% of them detected once, and approximately 3.5% sits in the top ten. Sequenced here: CD4+ T cells from peripheral blood mononuclear cells, sampled in the first trimester of pregnancy. All receptors derive from a female donor in good health, enrolled as a control in a pregnancy study.

This clone is classed as medium-sized. The chain joins TRBV11-1 to TRBJ2-7, with TRBD1 matching over 7 bases. The V gene end was trimmed by 6 bases and the J gene end by 4 bases; junction bases not matched to a gene: 12. There are 15 residues in the CDR3. In germline, CDR1 is SGHAT, CDR2 FQDESV (reference sequence). The CDR3 DNA reads TGTGCCAGCAGGGATGACAGGGATAAGGGGTACGAGCAGTACTTC. Translated, it gives CASRDDRDKGYEQYF.

This clone was found once. The CDR3 DNA follows: TGCGCCAGCAGCTTGGGACAGCAAACCTACGAGCAGTACTTC. It is translated as CASSLGQQTYEQYF. The chain links TRBV5-1 to TRBJ2-7, with D perhaps TRBD1 (5 bases). This CDR3 contains 14 residues. Germline values: CDR1 SGHRS, CDR2 YFSETQ. V lost 0 bases and J 2 bases, leaving 9 bases between the germline ends.

The V gene is TRBV28, the J gene TRBJ1-1; D not certain. The length of the CDR3 is 12 residues. CDR1 is MDHEN, CDR2 SYDVKM, per germline. The ends were cut back, 9 bases at V and 1 base at J, with 9 bases in the middle. The CDR3 region is CASFDSNTEAFF. The CDR3 coding sequence is TGTGCCAGTTTTGACTCGAACACTGAAGCTTTCTTT.

In its sample, this clone was seen a few times. The chain recombines TRBV5-4 with TRBJ1-1, with D possibly matching TRBD1 (6 bases). In germline, CDR1 is SGHNT, CDR2 YYREEE (reference sequence). The ends were cut back, 2 bases at V and 0 bases at J, with 8 bases in the middle. The CDR3 is 14 amino acids. CDR3 bases: TGTGCCAGCAGCTTCGGACAGATGAACACTGAAGCTTTCTTT. It specifies CASSFGQMNTEAFF.

V usage is TRBV21-1 and J usage is TRBJ2-1; the tabulated D call, TRBD2, remains unverified against the DNA. TRBV21-1 is designated a pseudogene. CDR3 length: 18 residues. The CDR3 region is CASSKQPCLAGRGNEQFF. DNA for the CDR3: TGTGCCAGCAGCAAACAGCCGTGTCTAGCGGGAAGGGGGAATGAGCAGTTCTTC.

The gene calls are TRBV29-1 and TRBJ2-7; D possibly corresponds to TRBD2 (6 bases). V lost 1 base and J lost 7, with 14 bases in between. This CDR3 region has 13 residues. Germline V gives CDR1 SQVTM, CDR2 ANQGSEA. The CDR3 bases are TGCAGCGTTGAAGTAGAGGTACGGGGGGAGCAGTACTTC. Encoded protein: CSVEVEVRGEQYF.

This chain links TRBV7-8 with TRBJ2-3; D is perhaps TRBD2 (6 bases). V was clipped by 5 bases and J by 1 base, with 16 bases between them. Per germline, CDR1 SGHVS and CDR2 FQNEAQ. The CDR3 has 16 residues. The CDR3 loop reads CASSPKTSLGTDTQYF. The CDR3 bases are TGTGCCAGCAGCCCCAAGACTAGTCTTGGCACAGATACGCAGTATTTT.

This rearrangement joins TRBV7-9 to TRBJ2-5; 9 bases align to TRBD1. This CDR3 is built from 16 residues. CDR1 and CDR2 from the germline V gene are SEHNR and FQNEAQ (reference sequence). The trim removed 6 bases at V and 2 bases at J, leaving 10 bases unmatched. In DNA, the CDR3 is TGTGCCAGCAGGAAGACAGGGGGTACCTCTCAAGAGACCCAGTACTTC. It is translated as CASRKTGGTSQETQYF.

The chain joins TRBV5-1 to TRBJ2-1, with D tentatively TRBD2 (7 bases). The CDR3 is made up of 15 amino acids. Germline-derived CDR1 and CDR2 are SGHRS and YFSETQ. Trimming cost V 4 bases and J 8 bases, with 19 bases left between them. CDR3 region: CASSQLLGGRDEQFF. The CDR3, as DNA: TGCGCCAGCAGCCAGCTTTTGGGGGGGCGAGATGAGCAGTTCTTC.

The gene calls are TRBV6-5 and TRBJ2-1, with 11 bases aligning to TRBD2. Germline V gene lookup returns CDR1 MNHEY and CDR2 SVGAGI. This CDR3 has 14 amino acids. The J segment lost 8 bases and the V segment lost 6 bases, leaving 6 bases of the junction unmatched. In DNA form, the CDR3 reads TGTGCCAGCAGAATAGCGGGAGGGGGCCATGAGCAGTTCTTC. This encodes CASRIAGGGHEQFF.

The chain is built from TRBV28 and TRBJ1-2; no clear D. This CDR3 spans 12 amino acids. Trimming removed 3 bases at V and 4 bases at J, with 6 bases between. Germline CDR1 is MDHEN and CDR2 is SYDVKM. The CDR3, as DNA: TGTGCCAGCAGTTTCTCGGTCTATGGCTACACCTTC. Amino acid sequence: CASSFSVYGYTF.

V is TRBV2 and J is TRBJ2-1, with 9 bases aligning to TRBD2. V lost 11 bases to trimming and J lost 7 bases; unmatched junction nucleotides: 9. Germline CDR1 reads SNHLY; CDR2 reads FYNNEI. The length of the CDR3 is 13 residues. CDR3 bases: TGTGCCCACCAAGCGGGAGGTGGAAATGAGCAGTTCTTC. Residues: CAHQAGGGNEQFF.

The chain employs TRBV4-3 and TRBJ2-5; 12 bases agree with TRBD1. This CDR3 has 19 amino acids. The V segment lost 1 base and the J segment 5 bases; nucleotides outside the gene matches: 14. In germline, CDR1 is LGHNA, CDR2 YSLEER. The CDR3 loop is CASSQGAWDRGPPGETQYF. DNA for the CDR3: TGCGCCAGCAGCCAAGGCGCTTGGGACAGGGGGCCGCCGGGGGAGACCCAGTACTTC.

V gene TRBV6-1 combines with J gene TRBJ2-7, with a weak D call TRBD1 (6 bases). The length of the CDR3 is 14 residues. CDR1 and CDR2 from the germline V gene are MNHNS and SASEGT. Trimming removed 4 bases at V and 6 bases at J, with 16 bases between. CDR3 DNA: TGTGCCAGCAGTGTGGGGACACTGGAAACCGAGCAGTACTTC. Translated, it gives CASSVGTLETEQYF.

The V call is TRBV28, the J call TRBJ2-7, with 9 bases lining up with TRBD1. The trim removed 6 bases at V and 4 bases at J, leaving 7 bases unmatched. CDR1 is MDHEN, CDR2 SYDVKM, per germline. The CDR3 spans 14 residues. The CDR3 region is CASRQQGARYEQYF. CDR3 DNA: TGTGCCAGCAGGCAACAGGGGGCGCGGTACGAGCAGTACTTC.

The rearrangement joins TRBV5-1 to TRBJ1-4; a possible D gene is TRBD1 (6 bases). The V and J ends lost 7 bases and 5 bases respectively, with 15 bases between them. The germline gives CDR1 SGHRS, CDR2 YFSETQ. This CDR3 comprises 14 residues. The CDR3 protein is CASAPDRTNEKLFF. In DNA, the CDR3 is TGCGCCAGCGCTCCCGACAGGACAAATGAAAAACTGTTTTTT.

The chain uses TRBV6-6 and TRBJ1-6; 7 nucleotides agree with TRBD1. With 6 bases clipped from V and 15 bases from J, the junction kept 8 bases outside the gene matches. Germline V CDR1 and CDR2: MNHNY, SVGAGI (reference sequence). CDR3 length equals 12 residues. CDR3 protein: CASSRQGRLLHF. In nucleotides, the CDR3 is TGTGCCAGCAGCCGACAGGGACGACTCCTCCACTTT.

The chain is built from TRBV6-1 and TRBJ2-6, with TRBD2 as a possible D gene (6 bases). Germline V CDR1 and CDR2: MNHNS, SASEGT. The length of the CDR3 is 16 residues. The germline V and J ends were trimmed by 2 bases and 1 base, with 9 bases remaining between them. The CDR3 DNA sequence: TGTGCCAGCAGTGAATTCGGAGGGTCTGGGGCCAACGTCCTGACTTTC. Translating it yields CASSEFGGSGANVLTF.

The table lists this clone with a few counts. The chain uses TRBV19 and TRBJ1-1; D possibly corresponds to TRBD1 (5 bases). CDR1 and CDR2 from the germline V gene are LNHDA and SQIVND (reference sequence). V shed 2 bases and J shed 6 bases, with 13 bases lying between them. CDR3 length equals 14 residues. As DNA, the CDR3 is TGTGCCAGTAGTATATGGGGGGTAGAGGCTGAAGCTTTCTTT. The encoded protein is CASSIWGVEAEAFF. The full variable domain, its missing parts supplied by reference TRBV19 and TRBJ1-1, is DGGITQSPKYLFRKEGQNVTLSCEQNLNHDAMYWYRQDPGQGLRLIYYSQIVNDFQKGDIAEGYSVSREKKESFPLTVTSAQKNPTAFYLCASSIWGVEAEAFFGQGTRLTVV.

The chain combines TRBV5-1 with TRBJ2-7; the match to TRBD1 covers 7 bases. Germline CDR1 reads SGHRS; CDR2 reads YFSETQ. V shed 4 bases, J shed 2 bases, and the junction held 6 bases outside the gene matches. The CDR3 extends over 14 amino acids. In DNA form, the CDR3 reads TGCGCCAGCAGCCGAGAGGGACAGACCTACGAGCAGTACTTC. Its protein product is CASSREGQTYEQYF.

The gene calls are TRBV5-1 and TRBJ2-3, with 12 bases matching TRBD1. This CDR3 contains 16 residues. Trimming took 4 bases from V and 5 from J; bases not matched to a gene: 8. Germline V gives CDR1 SGHRS, CDR2 YFSETQ. CDR3 DNA: TGCGCCAGCAGCCCATTGGGACAGGGGGCAGGAGATACGCAGTATTTT. Translating gives CASSPLGQGAGDTQYF.